The 24 T cell receptor beta chains given below trace back to one sample, sequenced in a study of shared clonotypes between healthy human individuals (dated by TCRdb to about 2020). The protocol used for the library was the immunoSEQ multiplex PCR assay. TCRdb's version of the immuneACCESS table is confined to in-frame rearrangements and falls short of the full clone set. An unresolved V gene accounts for under half of the shortfall where checked; the remainder is of unknown origin. The sample table lists roughly 1,100,000 clones, about 75% of them with a count of one. Together, the top ten hold 1.2% to 1.5% of the sample. The material sequenced was memory CD4+ T cells sorted from blood. Sample cell subset or site, as interpreted from the label and publication: CD45RA-negative fraction. These receptors were taken from a man younger than 35 in good health.

The genes are TRBV29-1 and TRBJ2-5; weak D call: TRBD2 (5 bases). The CDR3 loop spans 13 amino acids. The V gene lost 6 bases and the J gene lost 5 bases, with 16 bases spanning the gap. Germline-derived CDR1 and CDR2 are SQVTM and ANQGSEA. The CDR3 bases are TGCAGCGTACCGAAACCATCGGGGGAGACCCAGTACTTC. It codes for CSVPKPSGETQYF.

This sequence joins TRBV5-1 and TRBJ2-1; no firm D call. The CDR3 contains 13 residues. The V gene's germline CDR1 is SGHRS and CDR2 YFSETQ. V lost 9 bases and J 1 base, leaving 11 bases between the germline ends. The CDR3 DNA sequence: TGCGCCACTGCAGAGGCTTCCTACAATGAGCAGTTCTTC. Protein: CATAEASYNEQFF.

The rearrangement links TRBV6-5 to TRBJ2-7; D is unclear. Germline V lookup: CDR1 MNHEY, CDR2 SVGAGI. Deletions cut 5 bases from V and 7 bases from J, with 9 bases between. The CDR3 sequence is 11 residues long. In DNA form, the CDR3 reads TGTGCCAGCAGTGACGAAGTAGAGCAGTACTTC. Its translation is CASSDEVEQYF.

In nucleotides, the CDR3 is TGTGCCAGCTCCCCAAGACTAGCGGGAGGATCGGAGACCCAGTACTTC. Its translation is CASSPRLAGGSETQYF. The V gene is TRBV18, the J gene TRBJ2-5; 13 nucleotides match TRBD2. The germline V gene has CDR1 KGHSH and CDR2 LQKENI. V was clipped by 6 bases and J by 5 bases; unmatched bases: 9. The CDR3 runs to 16 residues.

This clone was counted a single time. Distinct nucleotide sequences in the sample also encode this CDR3. This chain joins TRBV5-1 and TRBJ2-5; the D gene is possibly TRBD2 (6 bases). There are 15 residues in the CDR3. The V and J ends lost 2 bases and 0 bases respectively, with 11 bases between them. Germline CDR1 SGHRS, CDR2 YFSETQ. CDR3 nucleotides: TGCGCCAGCAGCTTAGGCGGAGGGTACCAAGAGACCCAGTACTTC. Translating it yields CASSLGGGYQETQYF. The entire variable domain, with the rest obtained from reference TRBV5-1 and TRBJ2-5, is as follows: KAGVTQTPRYLIKTRGQQVTLSCSPISGHRSVSWYQQTPGQGLQFLFEYFSETQRNKGNFPGRFSGRQFSNSRSEMNVSTLELGDSALYLCASSLGGGYQETQYFGPGTRLLVL.

V is TRBV6-4 and J is TRBJ2-7; 9 bases are a match to TRBD2. The CDR3 contains 16 residues. Germline CDR1 and CDR2: MRHNA and SNTAGT. With 0 bases clipped from V and 4 bases from J, the junction kept 7 bases outside the gene matches. In nucleotides, the CDR3 is TGTGCCAGCAGTGACTCGCGAATAGCGGGAGATTACGAGCAGTACTTC. This codes for CASSDSRIAGDYEQYF.

J is TRBJ1-6 and V is TRBV5-1; D remains ambiguous. The germline CDR1 and CDR2 sequences are SGHRS and YFSETQ. Trimming stripped 0 bases from V and 4 bases from J, with 8 bases between. The CDR3 is 15 residues long. The CDR3 DNA reads TGCGCCAGCAGCTTGGCGCCCCTGTATAATTCACCCCTCCACTTT. It codes for CASSLAPLYNSPLHF.

The V gene is TRBV5-1, the J gene TRBJ2-3; either TRBD1 or TRBD2 may supply D (5 bases each). Trimming removed 3 bases from V and 1 base from J, with 12 bases in between. The CDR3 has 15 amino acids. CDR1 and CDR2 (germline): SGHRS, YFSETQ. CDR3: CASSWSGTGTDTQYF. The CDR3 nucleotides read TGCGCCAGCAGCTGGTCCGGGACCGGCACAGATACGCAGTATTTT.

The chain carries TRBV21-1 and TRBJ2-1; TRBD2, the table's D call, lacks a check against the DNA. TRBV21-1 is labeled a pseudogene. This CDR3 has 16 amino acids. The CDR3 DNA sequence: TGTGCCAGCAGCAATAAAACTAGCGGGGGACACAATGAGCAGTTCTTC. Translated: CASSNKTSGGHNEQFF.

This clone was detected only a few times. The rearrangement joins TRBV28 to TRBJ2-7; no definite D call. V was pared by 6 bases and J by 9 bases, with 12 bases between. The CDR3 is 11 residues long. The V gene's germline CDR1 is MDHEN and CDR2 SYDVKM. The CDR3 loop is CASSTLTAQYF. The CDR3 coding sequence is TGTGCCAGCAGCACCCTGACTGCGCAGTACTTC.

The rearrangement uses TRBV29-1 and TRBJ2-1; no clear D. In germline, CDR1 is SQVTM, CDR2 ANQGSEA. V shed 4 bases and J shed 5 bases, with 6 bases lying between them. The CDR3 runs 11 residues. The DNA for the CDR3 is TGCAGCGTTGCGGTAGACAATGAGCAGTTCTTC. Amino acids: CSVAVDNEQFF.

CDR3 in DNA: TGTGCCAGCAGCTTAGACAGGACTGTTCACACAGATACGCAGTATTTT. Encoded protein: CASSLDRTVHTDTQYF. The chain links TRBV7-9 to TRBJ2-3, with D possibly called TRBD1 or TRBD2 (5 bases each). V lost 1 base and J 2 bases, leaving 13 bases between the germline ends. Germline CDR1 and CDR2: SEHNR and FQNEAQ (reference sequence). The CDR3 runs 16 residues.

This clone came up once. The chain links TRBV25-1 to TRBJ2-3; D possibly corresponds to TRBD2 (6 bases). Germline V lookup: CDR1 MGHDK, CDR2 SYGVNS. The CDR3 has 11 amino acids. V lost 8 bases to trimming and J lost 12 bases, with 15 bases between them. In DNA, the CDR3 is TGTGCCAGCGCATCCGGGAGAGTCCAGTATTTT. Translation gives CASASGRVQYF.

The V and J genes are TRBV10-2 and TRBJ2-2, with D unresolved. CDR1 and CDR2 (germline): WSHSY, SAAADI. V was trimmed by 4 bases and J by 0 bases, leaving 6 bases between them. The CDR3 contains 14 residues. This chain's CDR3 is CASSGLPNTGELFF. DNA for the CDR3: TGCGCCAGCAGTGGTTTACCGAACACCGGGGAGCTGTTTTTT.

The genes are TRBV10-3 and TRBJ1-4; TRBD1 is a possible D gene (5 bases). This CDR3 contains 13 residues. Germline values: CDR1 ENHRY, CDR2 SYGVKD. With 4 bases removed from V and 7 bases from J, the gap between germline ends came to 10 bases. DNA of the CDR3: TGTGCCATCAGTGGTCAGGGATCTGAAAAACTGTTTTTT. This sequence encodes CAISGQGSEKLFF.

This chain links TRBV6-1 with TRBJ2-3, with a weak D call TRBD1 (5 bases). The V and J ends lost 6 bases and 0 bases respectively, with 13 bases between them. From germline, CDR1 is MNHNS and CDR2 SASEGT. The CDR3 extends over 15 amino acids. Here the CDR3 reads CASRGQGTSTDTQYF. CDR3 in DNA: TGTGCCAGCAGGGGGCAGGGCACTAGCACAGATACGCAGTATTTT.

The chain's CDR3 is CASSRDKTPGASKNIQYF. The CDR3 coding sequence is TGTGCCAGCAGCCGGGACAAAACCCCGGGTGCATCCAAAAACATTCAGTACTTC. The chain links TRBV27 to TRBJ2-4; maybe TRBD1 (6 bases). Germline V CDR1 and CDR2: MNHEY, SMNVEV (reference sequence). The CDR3 has 18 amino acids. Trimming took off 6 bases at V and 2 bases at J, with 23 bases between the two ends.

The gene calls are TRBV11-1 and TRBJ1-2; D remains unclear. The CDR3 is 14 amino acids. V gave up 5 bases and J gave up 3 bases, with 13 bases separating them. Germline V gives CDR1 SGHAT, CDR2 FQDESV (reference sequence). The CDR3 DNA sequence: TGTGCCAGCAGCCCCCACGGGGTCGACTATGGCTACACCTTC. Encoded protein: CASSPHGVDYGYTF.

The table lists this clone with a count of one. The chain uses TRBV5-1 and TRBJ2-1; D remains unclear. The CDR3 extends over 17 amino acids. Germline lookup yields CDR1 SGHRS and CDR2 YFSETQ. Trimming stripped 4 bases from V and 7 bases from J, with 24 bases between. In nucleotides, the CDR3 is TGCGCCAGCAGCCCCGGTATGTGGGAAAAAAGGGTAAATGAGCAGTTCTTC. Translated, it gives CASSPGMWEKRVNEQFF. The variable domain in full, with the rest retrieved from reference TRBV5-1 and TRBJ2-1, is KAGVTQTPRYLIKTRGQQVTLSCSPISGHRSVSWYQQTPGQGLQFLFEYFSETQRNKGNFPGRFSGRQFSNSRSEMNVSTLELGDSALYLCASSPGMWEKRVNEQFFGPGTRLTVL.

CDR3 residues: CASSSLGTSGLREQFF. The DNA for the CDR3 is TGTGCCAGCAGCTCCCTAGGGACTAGCGGGTTAAGGGAGCAGTTCTTC. The V gene is TRBV11-2, the J gene TRBJ2-1; 12 positions agree with TRBD2. The germline V gene encodes CDR1 SGHAT and CDR2 FQNNGV. The CDR3 loop spans 16 amino acids. V shed 4 bases and J 10 bases; nucleotides not matched to a gene: 11.

This clone was counted only a few times. V gene TRBV19 combines with J gene TRBJ2-7; D remains ambiguous. The length of the CDR3 is 14 residues. The V end was cut by 4 bases, the J end by 0 bases, with 10 bases between. Germline V gene sequence: CDR1 LNHDA, CDR2 SQIVND (reference sequence). The CDR3 loop reads CASSTAPTSYEQYF. Here the CDR3 DNA reads TGTGCCAGTAGTACTGCCCCAACCTCCTACGAGCAGTACTTC.

The rearrangement uses TRBV7-9 and TRBJ1-5, with D possibly matching TRBD1 (5 bases). The V end lost 5 bases, the J end lost 11 bases, and 13 bases lay between the germline ends. Per the germline V gene, CDR1 is SEHNR and CDR2 is FQNEAQ (reference sequence). The CDR3 has 12 residues. The CDR3: CASSPNGGAQHF. CDR3 in DNA: TGTGCCAGCAGCCCTAATGGGGGGGCCCAGCATTTT.

V gene TRBV19 combines with J gene TRBJ1-2; 9 positions agree with TRBD1. V shed 2 bases, J shed 8 bases, and the junction held 6 bases outside the gene matches. Germline loops: CDR1 LNHDA, CDR2 SQIVND (reference sequence). The CDR3 has 14 amino acids. This chain's CDR3 is CASSIMRTGEGYTF. The CDR3 coding sequence is TGTGCCAGTAGTATAATGAGGACAGGGGAAGGCTACACCTTC.

To note about this clone: Other DNA variants within this sample encode the same CDR3. The chain carries TRBV27 and TRBJ1-5; no firm D call. This CDR3 is built from 13 residues. Trimming took off 7 bases at V and 2 bases at J, with 9 bases between the two ends. Germline lookup yields CDR1 MNHEY and CDR2 SMNVEV (reference sequence). The CDR3 bases are TGTGCCAGCAAGGCGGTTGGCAATCAGCCCCAGCATTTT. Encoded protein: CASKAVGNQPQHF.